The T cell receptor (beta chain) described here comes from a study of blood T cell repertoires in COVID-19. Whole-study context: Collection of acute and convalescent COVID-19 samples took place in the United States, Italy and Spain.

The CDR3 is made up of 17 amino acids. The junction had 5 bases not matched to a gene; V was cut back by 0 bases and J by 0 bases. Germline-derived CDR1 and CDR2 are LGHNA and YNFKEQ. In the original processing: Estimates of nucleated cell counts were drawn from the amplification of reference gene primers. The protocol was immunoSEQ multiplex PCR, while the TCRdb copy is restricted to in-frame clones and leaves out a portion. Clone size and V and J calls were adopted from that table, with D and trimming inferred from the DNA. The sample shows 250,000 to 300,000 clones, more than 75% of them seen only once.

The specimen sequenced was peripheral blood. The clonotype comes from a woman aged 40 to 55 who had recovered from COVID-19. The chain couples TRBV4-2 to TRBJ2-1, with TRBD1 matching over 7 bases. This CDR3 reads CASSQDRGQSSYNEQFF. The DNA for the CDR3 is TGTGCCAGCAGCCAAGATCGGGGACAGAGCTCCTACAATGAGCAGTTCTTC.